The 27 T cell receptor beta chains listed next were all sequenced from one sample in a study of T-cell memory formation after mild COVID-19. TCRdb called the 5' RACE reads again in MiXCR, with one record for every CDR3 protein. Here the sample spans some 120,000 distinct CDR3 sequences, over 15% being singletons. The source material was PBMCs or a T cell subset sorted from them (not recorded which). All receptors come from a man between 18 and 35 years old who had mild COVID-19 (a few samples of this study predate the infection). Cell type and time point are not known.

CDR3 in DNA: TGCGCCAGCAGACCGACAGGCGACCCCTATGGCTACACCTTC. Its translation: CASRPTGDPYGYTF. This chain links TRBV5-1 with TRBJ1-2; D is perhaps TRBD1 (6 bases). The germline CDR1 and CDR2 sequences are SGHRS and YFSETQ. V was clipped by 5 bases and J by 4 bases, with 15 bases between them. The CDR3 extends over 14 amino acids. Variable domain in full (rest from reference TRBV5-1 and TRBJ1-2): KAGVTQTPRYLIKTRGQQVTLSCSPISGHRSVSWYQQTPGQGLQFLFEYFSETQRNKGNFPGRFSGRQFSNSRSEMNVSTLELGDSALYLCASRPTGDPYGYTFGSGTRLTVV.

Turning to this clonotype: One end of the junction fails to match germline, which may point to a read error. J is TRBJ1-1 and V is TRBV24-1, with 9 bases matching TRBD1. This CDR3 spans 13 amino acids. Germline values: CDR1 KGHDR, CDR2 SFDVKD. CDR3 nucleotides: TGTGCAACCAGGGGACAGGGTAGCACTGAAGCTTTCTTT. It is translated as CATRGQGSTEAFF.

This clonotype was seen a handful of times. V usage is TRBV7-9 and J usage is TRBJ2-2, with TRBD2 matching over 8 bases. From germline, CDR1 is SEHNR and CDR2 FQNEAQ (reference sequence). The J segment lost 2 bases and the V segment lost 1 base, leaving 9 bases of the junction unmatched. This CDR3 has 18 residues. The CDR3 sequence: CASSLVKRGPVNTGELFF. The CDR3 DNA reads TGTGCCAGCAGCTTAGTAAAGCGGGGGCCAGTTAACACCGGGGAGCTGTTTTTT.

The table lists this clonotype with many counts. The V and J genes are TRBV20-1 and TRBJ2-5; tentative D call: TRBD2 (7 bases). The CDR3 runs to 12 residues. The germline gives CDR1 DFQATT, CDR2 SNEGSKA (reference sequence). V dropped 8 bases and J dropped 4 bases, with 14 bases sitting between them. The chain's CDR3 is CSPKGGGETQYF. The DNA of the CDR3 is TGCAGTCCCAAAGGGGGGGGAGAGACCCAGTACTTC.

This clonotype has more than one count but fewer than ten. The V gene is TRBV7-8, the J gene TRBJ2-7; 7 nucleotides agree with TRBD1. Germline CDR1 reads SGHVS; CDR2 reads FQNEAQ. The CDR3 extends over 14 amino acids. Trimming cost V 2 bases and J 2 bases; bases outside gene matches: 3. CDR3 loop: CASSLTQGAYEQYF. The CDR3 DNA sequence: TGTGCCAGCAGCTTAACCCAGGGGGCCTACGAGCAGTACTTC.

This clonotype was recorded a few times. The rearrangement uses TRBV15 and TRBJ2-7, with 7 positions matching TRBD1. Trimming cost V 5 bases and J 3 bases; bases outside gene matches: 10. Germline-derived CDR1 and CDR2 are LNHNV and YYDKDF (reference sequence). CDR3 length equals 15 residues. CDR3 bases: TGTGCCACCAGCGGGCCCAACAGGGGTGGCTACGAGCAGTACTTC. The encoded protein is CATSGPNRGGYEQYF.

The CDR3 DNA is TGTGCCAGCAGCTTGGACTTGGCCGCAGAGCAGTACGTC. Encoded protein: CASSLDLAAEQYV. The chain couples TRBV5-8 to TRBJ2-7; no clear D. Germline CDR1 reads SGHTS; CDR2 reads YDEGEE. Trimming pared 0 bases from V and 7 bases from J, leaving 11 bases between. The CDR3 runs to 13 residues.

This clonotype was counted between two and nine times. The rearrangement uses TRBV4-3 and TRBJ1-2; D gene unclear. The CDR3 totals 16 residues. V shed 0 bases and J shed 4 bases, with 15 bases lying between them. Germline CDR1 and CDR2: LGHNA and YSLEER. The CDR3 sequence is CASSQDRAAGSYGYTF. The CDR3 bases are TGCGCCAGCAGCCAAGATCGAGCGGCCGGGAGCTATGGCTACACCTTC.

This clonotype has just a few counts. V usage is TRBV7-2 and J usage is TRBJ2-7, with 8 bases identical to TRBD2. The CDR3 runs 13 residues. Trimming at V came to 3 bases and at J to 4 bases, leaving 2 bases not matched to a gene. Germline CDR1 SGHTA, CDR2 FQGNSA. This CDR3 reads CASSLGLEYEQYF. The CDR3 nucleotides read TGTGCCAGCAGCTTGGGACTAGAGTACGAGCAGTACTTC.

The rearrangement joins TRBV5-1 to TRBJ2-1, with D possibly matching TRBD2 (6 bases). This CDR3 is 14 amino acids long. Germline CDR1 SGHRS, CDR2 YFSETQ. V lost 2 bases, J lost 2 bases, and 8 bases lay in between. This CDR3 is CASSFSGAYNEQFF. CDR3 DNA: TGCGCCAGCAGCTTTTCGGGGGCCTACAATGAGCAGTTCTTC.

The CDR3 sequence: CASGISGANVLTF. In nucleotides, the CDR3 is TGTGCCAGCGGGATCTCTGGGGCCAACGTCCTGACTTTC. This rearrangement joins TRBV28 to TRBJ2-6; the D is unclear. The V end was cut by 8 bases, the J end by 0 bases, with 5 bases between. CDR3 size: 13 residues. CDR1 MDHEN and CDR2 SYDVKM come from the germline V gene.

This clonotype has at least ten counts. The rearrangement links TRBV20-1 to TRBJ2-3, with TRBD2 matching 7 bases. Trimming removed 0 bases from V and 7 bases from J; junction bases left unmatched: 10. The V gene's germline CDR1 is DFQATT and CDR2 SNEGSKA (reference sequence). The CDR3 is 15 amino acids. As DNA, the CDR3 is TGCAGTGCTAGAGATCATCTAGCGGTGAAGAATACGCAGTATTTT. Amino acids: CSARDHLAVKNTQYF.

This clonotype was seen a few times. The chain has TRBV9 and TRBJ2-1, with a weak D call TRBD2 (7 bases). The CDR3 contains 19 residues. Germline V gene lookup returns CDR1 SGDLS and CDR2 YYNGEE. V was cut by 1 base and J by 4 bases, with 24 bases left in between. The CDR3 DNA reads TGTGCCAGCAGCGTACGAGTTTGGACCGGGGGGACACCGTACAATGAGCAGTTCTTC. This sequence encodes CASSVRVWTGGTPYNEQFF.

This clonotype has more than one count but fewer than ten. This rearrangement joins TRBV19 to TRBJ2-1; no reliable D call. This CDR3 comprises 12 residues. Germline loops: CDR1 LNHDA, CDR2 SQIVND (reference sequence). Trimming cost V 5 bases and J 5 bases, with 7 bases left between them. Here the CDR3 DNA reads TGTGCCAGTAGTGGAAGGAACAATGAGCAGTTCTTC. It translates to CASSGRNNEQFF.

This clonotype turned up a few times. The V and J genes are TRBV20-1 and TRBJ2-1; 9 bases are shared with TRBD2. Trimming cost V 0 bases and J 5 bases; bases outside gene matches: 5. CDR3 length: 15 residues. The germline V gene has CDR1 DFQATT and CDR2 SNEGSKA (reference sequence). The CDR3 sequence: CSARDPSSGDNEQFF. The CDR3 nucleotides are TGCAGTGCTAGAGATCCGTCTAGCGGGGACAATGAGCAGTTCTTC.

This clonotype turned up a few times. The chain's CDR3 is CATRLAGGPDTQYF. The DNA of the CDR3 is TGTGCCACCCGACTAGCGGGGGGGCCGGATACGCAGTATTTT. This chain joins TRBV12-3 or TRBV12-4 and TRBJ2-3, with 14 bases aligning to TRBD2. The CDR3 totals 14 residues. J gave up 6 bases and V 10 bases, and 6 bases lay outside the gene matches.

This clonotype was counted between two and nine times. The V gene is TRBV11-2, the J gene TRBJ1-6; a possible D gene is TRBD1 (5 bases). CDR1 SGHAT and CDR2 FQNNGV come from the germline V gene. Deletions cut 7 bases from V and 5 bases from J, with 18 bases between. The CDR3 consists of 16 residues. This chain's CDR3 is CASTLSPRQNNSPLHF. CDR3 DNA: TGTGCCAGCACCCTCAGTCCGAGACAGAATAATTCACCCCTCCACTTT.

V is TRBV12-3 or TRBV12-4 and J is TRBJ1-5; D unresolved. V was trimmed by 7 bases and J by 3 bases, leaving 10 bases between them. This CDR3 comprises 13 residues. The CDR3 sequence is CASTGRINQPQHF. The CDR3 region has the DNA TGTGCCAGCACCGGACGCATCAATCAGCCCCAGCATTTT.

This chain uses TRBV12-3 or TRBV12-4 with TRBJ2-5, with unresolved D. Trimming shortened V by 5 bases and J by 5 bases, and 9 bases separated the two germline ends. This CDR3 has 12 residues. The CDR3 nucleotides are TGTGCCAGCAGTCGCCTGAGGGAGACCCAGTACTTC. Protein product: CASSRLRETQYF.

This clonotype was picked up a small number of times. This chain joins TRBV6-2 or TRBV6-3 and TRBJ2-1, with D possibly matching TRBD2 (7 bases). Trimming took off 8 bases at V and 4 bases at J, with 27 bases between the two ends. This CDR3 has 18 amino acids. Germline CDR1 and CDR2: MNHEY and SVGEGT. The CDR3 loop reads CASGAIGGARITYNEQFF. As DNA, the CDR3 is TGTGCCAGCGGAGCGATTGGGGGGGCCCGCATCACATACAATGAGCAGTTCTTC.

The V and J genes are TRBV19 and TRBJ2-7; 8 positions match TRBD1. The CDR3 is 15 amino acids. Unmatched junction bases numbered 6, after V lost 4 bases and J lost 1 base. Germline V CDR1 and CDR2: LNHDA, SQIVND (reference sequence). Here the CDR3 reads CASSTPGTGSYEQYF. In DNA form, the CDR3 reads TGTGCCAGTAGTACCCCCGGGACAGGTTCCTACGAGCAGTACTTC.

This CDR3 is CASSYRGPRPEDTQYF. As DNA, the CDR3 is TGCGCCAGCAGCTACCGGGGACCCCGACCCGAAGATACGCAGTATTTT. The chain combines TRBV5-1 with TRBJ2-3, with D perhaps given as TRBD1 or TRBD2 (5 bases each). From germline, CDR1 is SGHRS and CDR2 YFSETQ. CDR3 size: 16 residues. V lost 3 bases, J lost 5 bases, and 19 bases lay in between. Together with reference TRBV5-1 and TRBJ2-3, the CDR3 gives the full variable domain: KAGVTQTPRYLIKTRGQQVTLSCSPISGHRSVSWYQQTPGQGLQFLFEYFSETQRNKGNFPGRFSGRQFSNSRSEMNVSTLELGDSALYLCASSYRGPRPEDTQYFGPGTRLTVL.

In its sample, this clonotype was seen many times. J is TRBJ2-1 and V is TRBV5-1; 8 bases are a match to TRBD1. V lost 1 base and J lost 8; bases outside the gene matches: 2. CDR1 is SGHRS, CDR2 YFSETQ, per germline. The CDR3 is 13 amino acids. The CDR3 DNA follows: TGCGCCAGCAGCTTGCCAGGGGGCCATGAGCAGTTCTTC. This codes for CASSLPGGHEQFF.

This clonotype was seen only a few times. J is TRBJ2-7 and V is TRBV7-3; TRBD2 matches at 9 bases. From germline, CDR1 is SGHTA and CDR2 FQGTGA. The CDR3 is 18 amino acids. With 8 bases clipped from V and 3 bases from J, the junction kept 20 bases outside the gene matches. For the CDR3, the DNA is TGTGCCAGCGGCTGGACTCGGGGGAGGCTAGCGGGGTGCTACGAGCAGTACGTC. Protein: CASGWTRGRLAGCYEQYV.

The V gene is TRBV15, the J gene TRBJ2-3; no reliable D call. Germline V lookup: CDR1 LNHNV, CDR2 YYDKDF (reference sequence). The CDR3 consists of 13 residues. V lost 5 bases and J lost 2, with 8 bases in between. CDR3 bases: TGTGCCACCAGCTCCCGGAACACAGATACGCAGTATTTT. Protein sequence: CATSSRNTDTQYF.

The chain has TRBV18 and TRBJ2-3; D gene ambiguous. CDR3 length: 15 residues. V was pared by 2 bases and J by 0 bases, with 9 bases between. Germline V gives CDR1 KGHSH, CDR2 LQKENI. CDR3 nucleotides: TGTGCCAGCTCACCAAAGGGCCCGAGCACAGATACGCAGTATTTT. Translating it yields CASSPKGPSTDTQYF. Full variable domain (remainder filled in from reference TRBV18 and TRBJ2-3): NAGVMQNPRHLVRRRGQEARLRCSPMKGHSHVYWYRQLPEEGLKFMVYLQKENIIDESGMPKERFSAEFPKEGPSILRIQQVVRGDSAAYFCASSPKGPSTDTQYFGPGTRLTVL.

The chain recombines TRBV2 with TRBJ2-7; D ambiguous. V was pared by 8 bases and J by 3 bases, with 8 bases between. Germline V gene lookup returns CDR1 SNHLY and CDR2 FYNNEI. The CDR3 totals 11 residues. The CDR3 DNA reads as TGTGCCAGCGGGATGGTCTACGAGCAGTACTTC. Encoded protein: CASGMVYEQYF.